Below, 10 T cell receptor beta chains from the same sample are listed, as sequenced in a study of CD8+ T cells in alopecia areata. Treatment here: oral pan-JAK inhibitor, 5-10 mg twice daily. RNA extraction and reverse transcription yielded cDNA as sequencing template. Assay used: immunoSEQ multiplex PCR; TCRdb lists only in-frame clones, some missing. The repertoire holds about 210,000 clones, with around two fifths as singletons. The sequencing here drew on CD4+ T cells sorted from blood, taken at approximately week 36, from a patient treated with tofacitinib. Receptors originate from a human donor with alopecia areata.

CDR3 loop: CASGGEGLTTSYEQYF. Here the CDR3 DNA reads TGTGCCAGCGGCGGTGAAGGACTAACGACCTCCTACGAGCAGTACTTC. The chain joins TRBV2 to TRBJ2-7; perhaps TRBD2 as D (6 bases). Trimming pared 8 bases from V and 0 bases from J, leaving 20 bases between. Looked up from germline, CDR1 is SNHLY and CDR2 is FYNNEI. CDR3 length: 16 amino acids.

The chain recombines TRBV29-1 with TRBJ2-5, with a tentative D call TRBD2 (5 bases). Trimming cost V 7 bases and J 2 bases, with 11 bases left between them. Germline values: CDR1 SQVTM, CDR2 ANQGSEA. This CDR3 has 12 amino acids. CDR3: CSAEDLQETQYF. The CDR3, as DNA: TGCAGCGCCGAGGACTTACAAGAGACCCAGTACTTC.

This rearrangement joins TRBV5-1 to TRBJ2-2; D gene uncertain. V shed 3 bases and J shed 1 base, with 7 bases lying between them. There are 14 residues in the CDR3. In germline, CDR1 is SGHRS, CDR2 YFSETQ. The CDR3 region is CASSSGRNTGELFF. CDR3 DNA sequence: TGCGCCAGCAGCTCCGGACGGAACACCGGGGAGCTGTTTTTT.

This rearrangement joins TRBV2 to TRBJ2-2; D is unclear. This CDR3 region has 13 residues. With 3 bases removed from V and 4 bases from J, the gap between germline ends came to 6 bases. Germline V gene data show CDR1 as SNHLY and CDR2 as FYNNEI. CDR3 sequence: CASSDSFTGELFF. The CDR3 coding sequence is TGTGCCAGCAGTGATAGCTTCACCGGGGAGCTGTTTTTT.

The rearrangement joins TRBV27 to TRBJ2-5; D might be TRBD1 or TRBD2, each matching 6 bases. The CDR3 sequence is 14 residues long. The V gene lost 8 bases and the J gene lost 4 bases, with 17 bases spanning the gap. The V gene's germline CDR1 is MNHEY and CDR2 SMNVEV (reference sequence). CDR3 bases: TGTGCCAGCGGATCCCGGGGGCGAGGAGAGACCCAGTACTTC. This sequence encodes CASGSRGRGETQYF.

This clone has only a few counts. The same CDR3 is also encoded by other DNA sequences in this sample. The V gene is TRBV20-1, the J gene TRBJ2-3; D gene unclear. The V gene lost 1 base and the J gene lost 2 bases, with 1 base spanning the gap. The CDR3 is made up of 11 amino acids. CDR1 is DFQATT, CDR2 SNEGSKA, per germline (reference sequence). The CDR3 DNA sequence: TGCAGTGCTAGAGTCACAGATACGCAGTATTTT. This gives the protein CSARVTDTQYF.

The chain recombines TRBV29-1 with TRBJ2-7, with a tentative D call TRBD2 (5 bases). The germline V gene has CDR1 SQVTM and CDR2 ANQGSEA. Trimming took 7 bases from V and 6 from J, leaving 16 bases between them. The CDR3 totals 12 residues. The CDR3 DNA is TGCAGCGCCTCCTACGCGGGCAGCGAGCAGTACTTC. This gives the protein CSASYAGSEQYF.

The V gene is TRBV30, the J gene TRBJ2-5; the D gene is possibly TRBD2 (6 bases). This CDR3 spans 14 amino acids. Germline V gene lookup returns CDR1 GTSNPN and CDR2 SVGIG (reference sequence). Between the trimmed V and J ends, which lost 4 bases and 5 bases, there was a span of 17 bases. CDR3 protein: CAWNLGTLGETQYF. CDR3 DNA sequence: TGTGCCTGGAATTTGGGGACTTTAGGGGAGACCCAGTACTTC.

V gene TRBV29-1 combines with J gene TRBJ1-1; the D is unclear. Deletions cut 5 bases from V and 0 bases from J, with 7 bases between. The CDR3 has 12 amino acids. Germline values: CDR1 SQVTM, CDR2 ANQGSEA. The CDR3 loop is CSVRGMNTEAFF. DNA of the CDR3: TGCAGCGTTCGGGGAATGAACACTGAAGCTTTCTTT.

The J gene is TRBJ2-3, the V gene TRBV30, with D hard to call. Germline V gives CDR1 GTSNPN, CDR2 SVGIG (reference sequence). CDR3 size: 13 residues. V was cut by 2 bases and J by 2 bases, with 8 bases left in between. This chain's CDR3 is CAWSSRSTDTQYF. In DNA form, the CDR3 reads TGTGCCTGGAGTTCTAGATCCACAGATACGCAGTATTTT.